The rows below give T cell receptor beta chains drawn from one sample of a study of human T cells and chemical hapten exposure. One entry per CDR3 protein, called by TCRdb with MiXCR from the RACE reads. The sample carries 50,000 to 60,000 distinct CDR3 sequences, roughly 12% recorded once. Sequenced here: whole blood, sampled in connection with sensitization to the hapten diphenylcyclopropenone (DPC). The receptors come from a man younger than 45 with alopecia areata. Some clones in this sample may be carry-over from other donors' samples. The CDR3 runs from the conserved cysteine through the conserved F or W. A D gene is named only where the DNA matches it firmly. Clone size is stated in some rows and not others, as once, few, many or a class when expanded.

size,D,J,V,CDR3,DNA
many,NA,TRBJ1-6,TRBV7-6,CASSLEGREGSPLHF,TGTGCCAGCAGCTTAGAAGGAAGGGAAGGCTCACCCCTCCACTTT
NA,NA,TRBJ1-3,TRBV12-3/TRBV12-4,CASRTQGPGNTIYF,TGTGCCAGCAGAACACAGGGCCCTGGAAACACCATATATTTT
few,NA,TRBJ2-7,TRBV6-1,CASSLGGATGRTFSYEQYF,TGTGCCAGCAGCCTTGGGGGAGCTACCGGTAGAACCTTTTCCTACGAGCAGTACTTC
many,NA,TRBJ1-2,TRBV27,CASSLSIRHGYTF,TGTGCCAGCAGTTTATCGATCCGGCATGGCTACACCTTC
NA,TRBD1,TRBJ1-1,TRBV3-1,CASSGTGLGTEAFF,TGTGCCAGCAGCGGGACAGGGCTAGGGACTGAAGCTTTCTTT
NA,NA,TRBJ1-1,TRBV9,CASSVVMGMNTEAFF,TGTGCCAGCAGCGTAGTGATGGGGATGAACACTGAAGCTTTCTTT
NA,NA,TRBJ2-2,TRBV28,CASRPGQGVSTGELFF,TGTGCCAGCAGGCCGGGCCAGGGTGTTAGTACCGGGGAGCTGTTTTTT
few,NA,TRBJ2-7,TRBV10-3,CAISGQESGEQYF,TGTGCCATCAGTGGCCAGGAATCTGGCGAGCAGTACTTC
few,NA,TRBJ2-7,TRBV6-5,CASTRDKSYSYEQYF,TGTGCCAGTACCCGGGACAAGTCTTATTCCTACGAGCAGTACTTC
NA,TRBD1,TRBJ2-1,TRBV2,CASSRLGTGGGNEQFF,TGTGCCAGCAGCCGCTTGGGGACAGGGGGCGGCAATGAGCAGTTCTTC
NA,NA,TRBJ2-5,TRBV28,CASTGAAQETQYF,TGTGCCAGCACTGGAGCGGCACAAGAGACCCAGTACTTC
NA,NA,TRBJ1-2,TRBV7-9,CASSLERGGYTF,TGTGCCAGCAGCTTAGAGCGCGGCGGCTACACCTTC
NA,NA,TRBJ1-1,TRBV6-5,CASRNPRLDPRMNTEAFF,TGTGCCAGCCGTAATCCTAGGTTGGACCCTCGCATGAACACTGAAGCTTTCTTT
NA,NA,TRBJ2-1,TRBV7-9,CASSFGEDPTYNEQFF,TGTGCCAGCAGCTTTGGGGAGGACCCGACCTACAATGAGCAGTTCTTC
NA,NA,TRBJ2-1,TRBV5-4,CASSSLGQQFF,TGTGCCAGCAGCTCATTGGGACAGCAGTTCTTC
NA,NA,TRBJ1-5,TRBV19,CASSIYDQPQHF,TGTGCCAGTAGTATTTACGATCAGCCCCAGCATTTT
NA,NA,TRBJ2-7,TRBV20-1,CSARDTGFHEQYF,TGCAGTGCTAGAGATACAGGATTCCACGAGCAGTACTTC
NA,TRBD1,TRBJ1-6,TRBV9,CASSEGASYNSPLHF,TGTGCCAGCAGCGAGGGGGCCTCCTATAATTCACCCCTCCACTTT
few,NA,TRBJ1-1,TRBV7-9,CASLPRGGGLNTEAFF,TGTGCCAGCCTCCCCCGGGGCGGAGGATTGAACACTGAAGCTTTCTTT
NA,NA,TRBJ1-2,TRBV20-1,CSAREEANPPF,TGCAGTGCTAGGGAGGAGGCAAACCCACCCTTC
many,NA,TRBJ1-1,TRBV24-1,CATSDSGARNTEAFF,TGTGCCACCAGTGATTCAGGGGCGAGAAACACTGAAGCTTTCTTT
many,TRBD2,TRBJ2-1,TRBV4-2,CASSPDLLAGGQNEQFF,TGTGCCAGCAGCCCCGATTTACTAGCGGGGGGGCAGAATGAGCAGTTCTTC
many,NA,TRBJ2-7,TRBV5-1,CASSLDGGIPYEQYF,TGCGCCAGCAGCTTGGATGGGGGCATACCCTACGAGCAGTACTTC
many,TRBD1,TRBJ1-2,TRBV29-1,CSGGQGDYGYTF,TGCAGCGGGGGACAGGGGGACTATGGCTACACCTTC
few,NA,TRBJ2-7,TRBV6-2/TRBV6-3,CATLTLAEAHEQYF,TGTGCCACCTTAACCCTGGCGGAGGCCCACGAGCAGTACTTC
NA,NA,TRBJ1-2,TRBV7-3,CASSFGPKRGGYTF,TGTGCCAGCAGCTTCGGACCGAAACGGGGCGGCTACACCTTC
NA,NA,TRBJ2-4,TRBV30,CAWGTLAKNIQYF,TGTGCCTGGGGGACACTCGCCAAAAACATTCAGTACTTC
few,NA,TRBJ2-3,TRBV7-2,CASSFQTVDTQYF,TGTGCCAGCAGCTTTCAGACCGTAGATACGCAGTATTTT
NA,NA,TRBJ2-3,TRBV29-1,CSVEPRADTQYF,TGCAGCGTTGAACCCCGGGCAGATACGCAGTATTTT